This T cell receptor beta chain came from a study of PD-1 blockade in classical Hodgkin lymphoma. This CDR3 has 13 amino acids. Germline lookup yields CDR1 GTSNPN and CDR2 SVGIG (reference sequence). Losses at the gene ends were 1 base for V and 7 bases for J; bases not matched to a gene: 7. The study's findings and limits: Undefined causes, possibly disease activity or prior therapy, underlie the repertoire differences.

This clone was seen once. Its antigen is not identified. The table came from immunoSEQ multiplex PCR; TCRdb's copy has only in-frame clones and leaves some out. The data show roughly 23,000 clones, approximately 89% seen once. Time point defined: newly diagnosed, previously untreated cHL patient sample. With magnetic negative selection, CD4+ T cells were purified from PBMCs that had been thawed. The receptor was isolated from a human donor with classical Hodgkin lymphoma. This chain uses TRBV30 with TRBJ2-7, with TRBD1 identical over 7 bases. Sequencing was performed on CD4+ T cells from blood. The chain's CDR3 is CAWSASGGREQYF. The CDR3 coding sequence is TGTGCCTGGAGTGCCTCAGGGGGTCGGGAGCAGTACTTC.